This T cell receptor (beta chain) derives from a study of shared clonotypes between healthy human individuals. This CDR3 has 12 amino acids. CDR1 and CDR2 (germline): SGHRS, YFSETQ. V was clipped by 5 bases and J by 1 base, with 6 bases between them. Naive-designated CD8 cells lacked CD45RO, were positively enriched for CCR7, and omitted terminally differentiated effector memory CD45RA+ cells. Repertoires were generated with immunoSEQ multiplex PCR, while TCRdb's copy carries only in-frame clones and drops some. The table includes hundreds of thousands of clones, about 98% detected once. Study-wide findings and caveats: For naive CD4 cells, approximately 5% of clonotypes were shared across a handful of donors.

Points on this clone: The antigen remains unidentified.

The V gene is TRBV5-1, the J gene TRBJ1-1; D unclear. The TCR comes from a man between 25 and 39 years old in good health. The sequencing sample was made of naive CD8+ T cells sorted from blood. The CDR3 spells CASSGENTEAFF. As DNA, the CDR3 is TGCGCCAGCAGTGGGGAGAACACTGAAGCTTTCTTT.